This entry lists 25 T cell receptor beta chains sequenced from one sample in a study of blood T cells in healthy people across ages. Sample-barcoded 5' priming and a J-beta primer mix drove a second PCR of about 7 to 12 cycles. TCRdb independently ran MiXCR on the 5' RACE reads; one entry per CDR3 protein. The sample holds about 640,000 distinct CDR3 sequences, under 70% seen once. Sequenced: blood. The receptor source for this set is a man in his 60s in good health.

The CDR3 here is CASSWTGVINQPQHF. The CDR3, as DNA: TGTGCCAGCAGCTGGACAGGGGTGATCAATCAGCCCCAGCATTTT. The chain carries TRBV5-5 and TRBJ1-5; 9 bases are shared with TRBD1. Per germline, CDR1 SGHKS and CDR2 YYEKEE (reference sequence). The length of the CDR3 is 15 residues. Germline trimming cut 3 bases from V and 3 bases from J; bases unmatched to any gene: 4.

This clonotype was counted only a few times. The chain employs TRBV12-3 or TRBV12-4 and TRBJ1-2; 8 positions match TRBD1. With 5 bases clipped from V and 6 bases from J, the junction kept 2 bases outside the gene matches. The CDR3 covers 12 residues. CDR3 sequence (DNA): TGTGCCAGCAGTCGACAGGGGAATGGCTACACCTTC. This translates into CASSRQGNGYTF.

As regards this clonotype: A single base separates this from a much larger clone, so it may be a read error. The V and J genes are TRBV29-1 and TRBJ2-7, with D perhaps being TRBD1 or TRBD2 (5 bases each). The germline V gene has CDR1 SQVTM and CDR2 ANQGSEA. The V end was cut by 7 bases, the J end by 12 bases, with 25 bases between. The CDR3 totals 13 residues. CDR3 protein: CSGTRDSGNIRYF. The CDR3 DNA follows: TGCAGCGGTACCCGGGATTCAGGGAACATTCGGTACTTC.

This clonotype appeared a few times. The chain is built from TRBV10-3 and TRBJ1-1; a possible D gene is TRBD1 (5 bases). This CDR3 is 14 amino acids long. Trimming cost V 3 bases and J 5 bases, with 13 bases left between them. Germline V gene data show CDR1 as ENHRY and CDR2 as SYGVKD. CDR3 region: CAISDSGSRTEAFF. The CDR3 DNA reads as TGTGCCATCAGTGATTCAGGGAGTAGGACTGAAGCTTTCTTT.

The table lists this clonotype with many counts. One end of the junction is discordant with germline, which a read error may explain. This chain uses TRBV5-1 with TRBJ1-2; D remains unclear. There are 12 residues in the CDR3. In germline, CDR1 is SGHRS, CDR2 YFSETQ. The CDR3 nucleotides are TGTGCCAGCAGCCCGGAGCGAGATGGCTACACCTTC. This codes for CASSPERDGYTF.

This clonotype was detected only a few times. The chain uses TRBV6-1 and TRBJ2-3; perhaps D is TRBD1 or TRBD2 (5 bases each). Germline V CDR1 and CDR2: MNHNS, SASEGT. The CDR3 has 14 residues. The V end was cut by 1 base, the J end by 2 bases, with 7 bases between. The CDR3 here is CASSEGGNTDTQYF. CDR3 DNA: TGTGCCAGCAGTGAAGGGGGGAACACAGATACGCAGTATTTT.

The genes are TRBV7-2 and TRBJ2-2; 13 bases are a match to TRBD2. The CDR3 totals 16 residues. The J segment lost 5 bases and the V segment lost 6 bases, leaving 6 bases of the junction unmatched. Per germline, CDR1 SGHTA and CDR2 FQGNSA. CDR3 region: CASRAPGLAGTGELFF. CDR3 DNA: TGTGCCAGCAGGGCCCCGGGACTAGCGGGGACCGGGGAGCTGTTTTTT. Based on the CDR3 plus reference TRBV7-2 and TRBJ2-2, the full variable domain is GAGVSQSPSNKVTEKGKDVELRCDPISGHTALYWYRQSLGQGLEFLIYFQGNSAPDKSGLPSDRFSAERTGGSVSTLTIQRTQQEDSAVYLCASRAPGLAGTGELFFGEGSRLTVL.

This clonotype was found a few times. The genes are TRBV29-1 and TRBJ2-1, with TRBD1 identical over 7 bases. Germline lookup yields CDR1 SQVTM and CDR2 ANQGSEA. CDR3 size: 15 residues. The J segment lost 0 bases and the V segment lost 7 bases, leaving 9 bases of the junction unmatched. CDR3: CSGVMWDSSYNEQFF. CDR3 coding DNA: TGCAGCGGTGTAATGTGGGACAGCTCCTACAATGAGCAGTTCTTC.

This chain connects TRBV7-9 to TRBJ2-5, with 10 bases lining up with TRBD1. The trim removed 4 bases at V and 3 bases at J, leaving 5 bases unmatched. Germline V gene lookup returns CDR1 SEHNR and CDR2 FQNEAQ (reference sequence). This CDR3 has 15 residues. DNA of the CDR3: TGTGCCAGCAGCTCGTCCGGGACAGGGGAAGAGACCCAGTACTTC. It is translated as CASSSSGTGEETQYF.

This clonotype was seen repeatedly, ten times or more. V is TRBV20-1 and J is TRBJ2-5, with D possibly being TRBD2 (5 bases). Per germline, CDR1 DFQATT and CDR2 SNEGSKA (reference sequence). CDR3 length: 15 amino acids. The V end was cut by 1 base, the J end by 1 base, with 13 bases between. The CDR3 DNA reads TGCAGTGCTAGAGCCGCAACCCGGGGCCAAGAGACCCAGTACTTC. Protein: CSARAATRGQETQYF.

The gene calls are TRBV5-6 and TRBJ2-1; D may be TRBD1 (7 bases). CDR3 size: 15 residues. Trimming stripped 10 bases from V and 2 bases from J, with 19 bases between. Germline lookup yields CDR1 SGHDT and CDR2 YYEEEE. CDR3 in amino acids: CAGGTARFTYNEQFF. The CDR3 region has the DNA TGTGCCGGGGGGACAGCGCGGTTCACCTACAATGAGCAGTTCTTC.

The chain has TRBV20-1 and TRBJ2-2; possibly TRBD1 for D (5 bases). Between the trimmed V and J ends, which lost 5 bases and 5 bases, there was a span of 9 bases. The CDR3 extends over 12 amino acids. Germline V gene data show CDR1 as DFQATT and CDR2 as SNEGSKA (reference sequence). The CDR3 protein is CSAGQRTGELFF. The CDR3 region has the DNA TGCAGTGCTGGACAACGGACCGGGGAGCTGTTTTTT.

The V call is TRBV29-1, the J call TRBJ1-2; 8 nucleotides match TRBD1. The trim removed 3 bases at V and 8 bases at J, leaving 5 bases unmatched. CDR3 length: 12 residues. Per germline, CDR1 SQVTM and CDR2 ANQGSEA. CDR3 coding DNA: TGCAGCGTTGATCAGGGGGCTAGGGGCTACACCTTC. Encoded protein: CSVDQGARGYTF.

The gene calls are TRBV5-1 and TRBJ2-1; no firm D call. The germline gives CDR1 SGHRS, CDR2 YFSETQ. V lost 4 bases and J lost 0, with 8 bases in between. This CDR3 is 14 amino acids long. In nucleotides, the CDR3 is TGCGCCAGCAGCCCTGAGAGCTCCTACAATGAGCAGTTCTTC. Its protein product is CASSPESSYNEQFF.

This clonotype has just a few counts. This chain joins TRBV28 and TRBJ1-2; tentative D call: TRBD1 (6 bases). Germline assignment: CDR1 MDHEN and CDR2 SYDVKM. This CDR3 spans 16 amino acids. Trimming removed 6 bases at V and 3 bases at J, with 20 bases between. The CDR3 loop reads CASSPSGGRTHYGYTF. The CDR3 bases are TGTGCCAGCAGCCCAAGTGGGGGCAGGACCCACTATGGCTACACCTTC.

This clonotype was counted a few times. V and J are TRBV20-1 and TRBJ1-2; a weak D match, TRBD1 (5 bases). Trimming shortened V by 6 bases and J by 7 bases, and 12 bases separated the two germline ends. The CDR3 length is 11 residues. From germline, CDR1 is DFQATT and CDR2 SNEGSKA (reference sequence). The CDR3 loop reads CSAGREVGYTF. CDR3 in DNA: TGCAGTGCCGGCAGGGAGGTTGGCTACACCTTC.

Comment on this clonotype: A read error may be the cause here, since a much bigger clone is one base away. The V gene is TRBV6-1, the J gene TRBJ2-1, with TRBD1 matching over 9 bases. The J call may be mistaken, given a closer DNA end match to TRBJ2-7. Germline-derived CDR1 and CDR2 are MNHNS and SASEGT. This CDR3 comprises 15 residues. DNA of the CDR3: TGTGCCAGCAGTGAGGACAGGGGCCAGTACAATGAGCAGTACTTC. This codes for CASSEDRGQYNEQYF.

The CDR3 DNA reads as TGTGCCAGCAGCGTATCGGAATCGATGGGCTACGAGCAGTACTTC. Its protein is CASSVSESMGYEQYF. The chain recombines TRBV9 with TRBJ2-7, with unresolved D. The CDR3 is 15 residues long. Germline V gene data show CDR1 as SGDLS and CDR2 as YYNGEE. Trimming removed 1 base from V and 3 bases from J, with 14 bases in between.

The rearrangement links TRBV14 to TRBJ2-5; 7 bases line up with TRBD1. The CDR3 covers 16 residues. Germline loops: CDR1 SGHDN, CDR2 FVKESK. Trimming cost V 4 bases and J 2 bases; bases outside gene matches: 10. CDR3 sequence reads: CASSPPGQIRQETQYF. As DNA, the CDR3 is TGTGCCAGCAGCCCCCCGGGACAGATTAGACAAGAGACCCAGTACTTC.

The genes are TRBV29-1 and TRBJ2-1; D call uncertain. The length of the CDR3 is 12 residues. The germline gives CDR1 SQVTM, CDR2 ANQGSEA. V was trimmed by 4 bases and J by 0 bases, leaving 4 bases between them. The CDR3 region has the DNA TGCAGCGTTGGCCTCTCCTACAATGAGCAGTTCTTC. Protein product: CSVGLSYNEQFF.

V usage is TRBV6-1 and J usage is TRBJ2-1; D is undetermined. The germline gives CDR1 MNHNS, CDR2 SASEGT. The CDR3 has 14 amino acids. Deletions cut 5 bases from V and 1 base from J, with 9 bases between. For the CDR3, the DNA is TGTGCCAGCAGTAACGGGCTATCCTACAATGAGCAGTTCTTC. This codes for CASSNGLSYNEQFF.

This chain joins TRBV29-1 and TRBJ2-1; 9 nucleotides line up with TRBD1. The CDR3 is 14 residues long. Germline loops: CDR1 SQVTM, CDR2 ANQGSEA. The ends lost 1 base at V and 3 bases at J; junction bases unmatched: 1. The CDR3 sequence is CSVEGTGDYNEQFF. CDR3 coding DNA: TGCAGCGTTGAAGGGACAGGGGACTACAATGAGCAGTTCTTC.

The chain has TRBV7-8 and TRBJ1-2, with 9 bases aligning to TRBD1. Looked up from germline, CDR1 is SGHVS and CDR2 is FQNEAQ. CDR3 length: 17 residues. J was trimmed by 2 bases and V by 5 bases; bases with no gene match: 12. CDR3 coding DNA: TGTGCCAGCAGCACACAGCCGGGACAGGGAACCAACTATGGCTACACCTTC. It encodes CASSTQPGQGTNYGYTF. Using reference TRBV7-8 and TRBJ1-2 for the parts outside the CDR3, the full variable domain is GAGVSQSPRYKVAKRGQDVALRCDPISGHVSLFWYQQALGQGPEFLTYFQNEAQLDKSGLPSDRFFAERPEGSVSTLKIQRTQQEDSAVYLCASSTQPGQGTNYGYTFGSGTRLTVV.

The chain recombines TRBV20-1 with TRBJ2-7; D is perhaps TRBD1 (5 bases). V lost 3 bases and J lost 0, with 18 bases in between. This CDR3 region has 16 residues. Germline V gene lookup returns CDR1 DFQATT and CDR2 SNEGSKA (reference sequence). CDR3 nucleotides: TGCAGTGCTAGTAGAGGAGACAGCTTTTCCTCCTACGAGCAGTACTTC. Protein sequence: CSASRGDSFSSYEQYF.

As DNA, the CDR3 is TGTGCCAGCAGCCAAGCCTCAGCGGGACCGGCCGAGACCCAGTACTTC. Its protein product is CASSQASAGPAETQYF. The chain has TRBV3-1 and TRBJ2-5; TRBD2 aligns across 7 bases. The CDR3 sequence is 16 residues long. Germline CDR1 reads LGHDT; CDR2 reads YNNKEL (reference sequence). V shed 1 base, J shed 5 bases, and the junction held 10 bases outside the gene matches.